This TCR beta chain was obtained from a study of blood T cell repertoires in COVID-19. Whole-study context: Sites in the United States, Italy and Spain provided acute and convalescent COVID-19 samples. Sources were T cells, B-cell-depleted T cells, or PBMCs; the material itself was cDNA or gDNA.

The CDR3 contains 15 residues. With V trimmed by 5 bases and J by 2 bases, 10 bases remained unmatched. Germline V gene sequence: CDR1 GTSNPN, CDR2 SVGIG (reference sequence). As originally analysed: Counts of nucleated cells, estimated from reference gene primer amplification, were obtained. Sequencing used immunoSEQ multiplex PCR; TCRdb keeps in-frame clones, though not all of them. V, J and clone size are taken as reported in that table, and D and trimming were inferred from the DNA itself. The sample has tens of thousands of clones; around 90% are singletons. This chain links TRBV30 with TRBJ2-3; 7 positions match TRBD1. This TCR was recovered from a woman over 75 with acute or convalescent COVID-19. Sequenced sample: peripheral blood. The CDR3 sequence: CAWGAGTAFTDTQYF. CDR3 in DNA: TGTGCCTGGGGGGCAGGGACAGCTTTCACAGATACGCAGTATTTT.